This T cell receptor beta chain was sequenced for a study of blood T cell repertoires in COVID-19. Study-wide context: The origin of the acute and convalescent COVID-19 samples was the United States, Italy and Spain. From T cells, B-cell-depleted T cells, or PBMCs came the material, which was cDNA or gDNA.

Germline V lookup: CDR1 MNHNS, CDR2 SASEGT. V lost 0 bases, J lost 6 bases, and 7 bases stayed unmatched. The CDR3 totals 16 residues. Per the original data handling: Amplification from reference gene primers served as the basis for estimated nucleated cell counts. The data were produced by immunoSEQ multiplex PCR, yet TCRdb's version contains in-frame clones alone and is incomplete. V and J calls and clone size are given by that table; D and trimming were obtained from the DNA. The sample carries 95,000 to 110,000 clones, about three quarters recorded once. The receptor comes from a man between 65 and 80 years old with acute or convalescent COVID-19. The chain links TRBV6-1 to TRBJ2-1; 8 positions agree with TRBD1. Specimen: peripheral blood. In DNA form, the CDR3 reads TGTGCCAGCAGTGAAGCGCTGGGACAGGTGCCCAATGAGCAGTTCTTC. It codes for CASSEALGQVPNEQFF.